The next 27 T cell receptor beta chains were all read from a single sample in a study of blood T cell repertoires in COVID-19. Sequencing used immunoSEQ multiplex PCR; TCRdb keeps in-frame clones, though not all of them. The profile shows around 63,000 clones, roughly 87% of them singletons. Sequenced material: peripheral blood. The receptors derive from a man aged 45 to 65 with active COVID-19.

V usage is TRBV11-1 and J usage is TRBJ1-1; a weak D match, TRBD1 (5 bases). V lost 1 base and J 0 bases, leaving 6 bases between the germline ends. The CDR3 is made up of 14 amino acids. Germline assignment: CDR1 SGHAT and CDR2 FQDESV (reference sequence). The CDR3 protein is CASSLGQLNTEAFF. Written as DNA, the CDR3 is TGTGCCAGCAGCTTAGGACAGTTGAACACTGAAGCTTTCTTT. The variable domain in full, completed from reference TRBV11-1 and TRBJ1-1, reads EAEVAQSPRYKITEKSQAVAFWCDPISGHATLYWYRQILGQGPELLVQFQDESVVDDSQLPKDRFSAERLKGVDSTLKIQPAELGDSAMYLCASSLGQLNTEAFFGQGTRLTVV.

As regards this clone: Other DNA sequences of this sample code for an identical CDR3. The CDR3 here is CAIRGGAPGELFF. DNA of the CDR3: TGTGCCATCAGGGGGGGGGCCCCCGGGGAGCTGTTTTTT. The V gene is TRBV10-3, the J gene TRBJ2-2; TRBD2 is a possible D gene (7 bases). Germline values: CDR1 ENHRY, CDR2 SYGVKD. Trimming pared 6 bases from V and 6 bases from J, leaving 11 bases between. The CDR3 spans 13 residues.

The rearrangement joins TRBV5-1 to TRBJ2-1; 9 bases are shared with TRBD2. The CDR3 totals 15 residues. The germline gives CDR1 SGHRS, CDR2 YFSETQ. The ends lost 0 bases at V and 9 bases at J; junction bases unmatched: 7. The CDR3 region has the DNA TGCGCCAGCAGCTTGGAATCCGCGGGGGGGCGTGAGCAGTTCTTC. Its translation: CASSLESAGGREQFF.

The V gene is TRBV6-5, the J gene TRBJ2-3; a weak D match, TRBD2 (5 bases). The CDR3 sequence is 13 residues long. Trimming pared 2 bases from V and 5 bases from J, leaving 8 bases between. Germline CDR1 reads MNHEY; CDR2 reads SVGAGI. CDR3 in DNA: TGTGCCAGCAGTTACGTCGGAGGAGATACGCAGTATTTT. The encoded protein is CASSYVGGDTQYF.

The V call is TRBV7-2, the J call TRBJ2-3; the match to TRBD2 covers 8 bases. The CDR3 is made up of 15 amino acids. Per the germline V gene, CDR1 is SGHTA and CDR2 is FQGNSA. J was trimmed by 4 bases and V by 1 base; bases with no gene match: 4. Written as DNA, the CDR3 is TGTGCCAGCAGCTTAGACCGGGGGGGCTCAGATACGCAGTATTTT. Translating gives CASSLDRGGSDTQYF.

V gene TRBV6-5 combines with J gene TRBJ2-1, with D maybe TRBD1 (7 bases). The CDR3 consists of 15 residues. Trimming removed 7 bases from V and 3 bases from J, with 16 bases in between. Germline V CDR1 and CDR2: MNHEY, SVGAGI. CDR3 protein: CASTKAGGFYNEQFF. CDR3 DNA sequence: TGTGCCAGCACCAAAGCAGGGGGGTTCTACAATGAGCAGTTCTTC.

This chain joins TRBV12-3 or TRBV12-4 and TRBJ2-7, with D possibly matching TRBD1 (7 bases). There are 12 residues in the CDR3. V dropped 6 bases and J dropped 7 bases, with 13 bases sitting between them. This CDR3 is CASRTQGGEQYF. The DNA of the CDR3 is TGTGCCAGCAGGACGCAGGGGGGAGAGCAGTACTTC.

The genes are TRBV7-3 and TRBJ2-5; D is possibly TRBD2 (5 bases). The germline V gene has CDR1 SGHTA and CDR2 FQGTGA. The CDR3 totals 13 residues. Trimming pared 4 bases from V and 7 bases from J, leaving 13 bases between. In DNA form, the CDR3 reads TGTGCCAGCAGCTCAGAGGGCCGTGGGACCCAGTACTTC. It specifies CASSSEGRGTQYF.

The chain is built from TRBV3-1 (or the pseudogene TRBV3-2) and TRBJ2-7; TRBD2 aligns across 11 bases. The CDR3 length is 15 residues. The trim removed 3 bases at V and 2 bases at J, leaving 3 bases unmatched. Germline CDR1 is LGHDT and CDR2 is YNNKEL (reference sequence). CDR3 nucleotides: TGTGCCAGCAGCCATGGGACTAGCGGCACCTACGAGCAGTACTTC. This codes for CASSHGTSGTYEQYF.

The chain carries TRBV7-6 and TRBJ1-1; TRBD1 agrees at 9 bases. The ends lost 0 bases at V and 5 bases at J; junction bases unmatched: 7. In germline, CDR1 is SGHVS, CDR2 FNYEAQ. The CDR3 runs 16 residues. CDR3 nucleotide sequence: TGTGCCAGCAGCTTAGCACGCAGGACAGGGGTTACTGAAGCTTTCTTT. It encodes CASSLARRTGVTEAFF.

V usage is TRBV14 and J usage is TRBJ1-2; TRBD1 aligns across 10 bases. CDR3 length: 13 amino acids. With 4 bases clipped from V and 8 bases from J, the junction kept 4 bases outside the gene matches. Germline values: CDR1 SGHDN, CDR2 FVKESK. CDR3 sequence (DNA): TGTGCCAGCAGCCTGACAGGGGGCCGGGGCTACACCTTC. It yields the protein CASSLTGGRGYTF.

The chain recombines TRBV13 with TRBJ2-1; weak D call: TRBD2 (7 bases). CDR1 is PRHDT and CDR2 is FYEKMQ in the germline V gene (reference sequence). Deletions cut 0 bases from V and 6 bases from J, with 12 bases between. This CDR3 region has 15 residues. The CDR3 DNA follows: TGTGCCAGCAGCTTAGGCCGGGGGGCCGGCAATGAGCAGTTCTTC. Encoded protein: CASSLGRGAGNEQFF.

The chain links TRBV27 to TRBJ1-1; weak D call: TRBD1 (6 bases). There are 14 residues in the CDR3. CDR1 MNHEY and CDR2 SMNVEV come from the germline V gene (reference sequence). V gave up 7 bases and J gave up 2 bases, with 14 bases separating them. As DNA, the CDR3 is TGTGCCAGCACCAAGACAGGAGTCAACACTGAAGCTTTCTTT. Its translation: CASTKTGVNTEAFF.

The rearrangement joins TRBV9 to TRBJ1-3; D uncertain. The CDR3 is made up of 13 amino acids. Deletions cut 3 bases from V and 5 bases from J, with 9 bases between. The germline V gene encodes CDR1 SGDLS and CDR2 YYNGEE. In nucleotides, the CDR3 is TGTGCCAGCAGCGCTAAAACCCGAAACACCATATATTTT. Amino acid sequence: CASSAKTRNTIYF.

The table lists this clone with a count of one. The V gene is TRBV6-6, the J gene TRBJ1-5, with D possibly TRBD1 on 5 matching bases. V was trimmed by 5 bases and J by 5 bases, leaving 10 bases between them. The CDR3 is 13 residues long. Germline values: CDR1 MNHNY, CDR2 SVGAGI (reference sequence). CDR3 DNA: TGTGCCAGCAGTACGGACACCTATCAGCCCCAGCATTTT. Translating gives CASSTDTYQPQHF.

The chain carries TRBV7-2 and TRBJ2-3; D is undetermined. The CDR3 consists of 15 residues. V was trimmed by 1 base and J by 3 bases, leaving 11 bases between them. Germline V lookup: CDR1 SGHTA, CDR2 FQGNSA. CDR3 DNA sequence: TGTGCCAGCAGCTTAGGGAACTTCAGGACAGATACGCAGTATTTT. This codes for CASSLGNFRTDTQYF.

In nucleotides, the CDR3 is TGTGCCAGCAGCTTAGCCCGGGGACTAGCGGGGTTGGATACGCAGTATTTT. Its translation is CASSLARGLAGLDTQYF. This rearrangement joins TRBV7-8 to TRBJ2-3, with TRBD2 matching 13 bases. V gave up 0 bases and J gave up 6 bases; unmatched junction bases: 6. The CDR3 covers 17 residues. From germline, CDR1 is SGHVS and CDR2 FQNEAQ.

The rearrangement joins TRBV30 to TRBJ1-5; the match to TRBD1 covers 9 bases. The ends lost 2 bases at V and 2 bases at J; junction bases unmatched: 7. CDR1 and CDR2 from the germline V gene are GTSNPN and SVGIG (reference sequence). This CDR3 contains 16 residues. DNA of the CDR3: TGTGCCTGGAGTAAACAGGGGGCGCGGGGCAATCAGCCCCAGCATTTT. Amino acid sequence: CAWSKQGARGNQPQHF. Together with reference TRBV30 and TRBJ1-5, the CDR3 gives the full variable domain: SQTIHQWPATLVQPVGSPLSLECTVEGTSNPNLYWYRQAAGRGLQLLFYSVGIGQISSEVPQNLSASRPQDRQFILSSKKLLLSDSGFYLCAWSKQGARGNQPQHFGDGTRLSIL.

V usage is TRBV5-4 and J usage is TRBJ2-5, with a weak D call TRBD2 (5 bases). The germline V gene has CDR1 SGHNT and CDR2 YYREEE (reference sequence). The CDR3 has 19 residues. The V and J ends lost 0 bases and 1 base respectively, with 22 bases between them. DNA of the CDR3: TGTGCCAGCAGCTTGGAGACGGGGAGAATACCAAGCAGCCAAGAGACCCAGTACTTC. Translated, it gives CASSLETGRIPSSQETQYF.

The chain combines TRBV3-1 (or the pseudogene TRBV3-2) with TRBJ2-1; 8 bases agree with TRBD1. CDR1 is LGHDT and CDR2 is YNNKEL in the germline V gene (reference sequence). The CDR3 runs 14 residues. V shed 7 bases, J shed 6 bases, and the junction held 8 bases outside the gene matches. CDR3: CASNNRGKFNEQFF. In DNA form, the CDR3 reads TGTGCCAGCAATAACAGGGGGAAATTCAATGAGCAGTTCTTC.

This clone appeared once. V usage is TRBV27 and J usage is TRBJ2-5, with a tentative D call TRBD2 (6 bases). V was clipped by 0 bases and J by 5 bases, with 16 bases between them. Germline V gene data show CDR1 as MNHEY and CDR2 as SMNVEV (reference sequence). This CDR3 comprises 16 residues. CDR3 in amino acids: CASSLSEGPLSETQYF. The CDR3 coding sequence is TGTGCCAGCAGTTTATCGGAGGGTCCGTTAAGTGAGACCCAGTACTTC.

This rearrangement joins TRBV15 to TRBJ1-1; TRBD1 matches at 8 bases. The V and J ends lost 4 bases and 5 bases, in that order; junction bases with no gene match: 6. Germline CDR1 LNHNV, CDR2 YYDKDF (reference sequence). The CDR3 length is 14 residues. The CDR3 sequence: CATSTRTGRTEAFF. Here the CDR3 DNA reads TGTGCCACCAGCACTCGGACAGGGAGGACTGAAGCTTTCTTT.

The sample holds one count of this clone. V is TRBV30 and J is TRBJ1-6; TRBD1 agrees at 8 bases. The ends lost 8 bases at V and 0 bases at J; junction bases unmatched: 9. The CDR3 runs to 16 residues. Looked up from germline, CDR1 is GTSNPN and CDR2 is SVGIG (reference sequence). The DNA for the CDR3 is TGTGCCCTAAAGACAGGGGCTAGCTCCTATAATTCACCCCTCCACTTT. Protein sequence: CALKTGASSYNSPLHF.

This chain joins TRBV6-1 and TRBJ2-3; 9 bases match TRBD1. Per the germline V gene, CDR1 is MNHNS and CDR2 is SASEGT. The length of the CDR3 is 17 residues. Trimming cost V 4 bases and J 3 bases; bases outside gene matches: 11. CDR3 sequence (DNA): TGTGCCAGCAGTGCGGGACAGGGAACCGCTGGAACAGATACGCAGTATTTT. As protein: CASSAGQGTAGTDTQYF.

This chain connects TRBV7-9 to TRBJ2-6; 8 bases match TRBD1. Germline V gives CDR1 SEHNR, CDR2 FQNEAQ (reference sequence). The CDR3 runs to 16 residues. The V and J ends lost 10 bases and 0 bases, in that order; junction bases with no gene match: 8. CDR3 loop: CAKGGTGSSGANVLTF. The CDR3 nucleotides are TGTGCCAAAGGGGGGACAGGCAGCTCTGGGGCCAACGTCCTGACTTTC.

This clone has more than one count but fewer than ten. Different DNA sequences within this sample yield the same CDR3. The V call is TRBV6-5, the J call TRBJ2-7; 9 bases fit TRBD1. The CDR3 is 13 amino acids. Germline CDR1 and CDR2: MNHEY and SVGAGI. Germline trimming cut 5 bases from V and 5 bases from J; bases unmatched to any gene: 4. The DNA of the CDR3 is TGTGCCAGCAGTCGGACAGGGGTGCACGAGCAGTACTTC. This gives the protein CASSRTGVHEQYF.

The chain recombines TRBV6-5 with TRBJ2-3; D is ambiguous. Trimming stripped 6 bases from V and 2 bases from J, with 15 bases between. Germline V CDR1 and CDR2: MNHEY, SVGAGI. There are 15 residues in the CDR3. The CDR3 DNA reads TGTGCCAGCAGGAGCCGAGGTGGTTCCACAGATACGCAGTATTTT. Translation gives CASRSRGGSTDTQYF.